Listed below are T cell receptor beta chains from one sample, sequenced in a study of CD8+ T cells in alopecia areata. Assay: immunoSEQ multiplex PCR; the TCRdb copy retains only in-frame clones and omits some. The sample lists fewer than 110,000 clones, roughly 60% occurring once. Sequenced material: CD8+ T cells sorted from blood, taken at approximately week 55, from a patient treated with tofacitinib. Receptors were obtained from a human donor with alopecia areata. CDR3s include the opening cysteine and the closing phenylalanine or tryptophan. A D gene is named only where the DNA matches it firmly. The listing skips clone size in some rows; elsewhere it reads once, few, many or a size class.

size	V	length	D	J	CDR3	DNA
few	TRBV4-2	13	-	TRBJ2-7	CASSQGVTSEQYF	TGTGCCAGCAGCCAAGGTGTGACTTCCGAGCAGTACTTC
few	TRBV4-1	16	TRBD1	TRBJ1-1	CASSQATGTGNLGAFF	TGCGCCAGCAGCCAAGCCACCGGGACAGGGAACCTGGGGGCTTTCTTT
-	TRBV27	15	-	TRBJ2-3	CASSFMGGGTDTQYF	TGTGCCAGCAGTTTTATGGGAGGCGGCACAGATACGCAGTATTTT
-	TRBV12-5	14	-	TRBJ2-3	CASGQGGGTDTQYF	TGTGCTAGTGGACAGGGAGGGGGCACAGATACGCAGTATTTT
-	TRBV5-1	15	-	TRBJ2-1	CASRIGASSYNEQFF	TGCGCCAGCAGGATCGGCGCCAGCTCCTACAATGAGCAGTTCTTC
-	TRBV13	16	TRBD1	TRBJ2-3	CASSPPGQGGTDTQYF	TGTGCCAGCAGCCCACCCGGACAGGGGGGCACAGATACGCAGTATTTT
-	TRBV4-1	16	-	TRBJ2-2	CASRPRQASETGELFF	TGCGCCAGCAGGCCAAGACAGGCGAGTGAGACCGGGGAGCTGTTTTTT
-	TRBV13	14	-	TRBJ2-2	CASSLGWVTGELFF	TGTGCCAGCAGCTTAGGATGGGTAACCGGGGAGCTGTTTTTT
few	TRBV10-3	13	-	TRBJ2-3	CAISRDSTDTQYF	TGTGCCATCAGCCGGGACAGCACAGATACGCAGTATTTT
few	TRBV7-9	10	-	TRBJ2-2	CAPEGRLLFF	TGTGCCCCAGAGGGGAGGTTGCTGTTTTTT
-	TRBV6-5	15	TRBD2	TRBJ2-7	CASSPRTSGVYEQYF	TGTGCCAGCAGCCCCCGCACTAGCGGGGTCTACGAGCAGTACTTC
-	TRBV7-6	15	-	TRBJ2-7	CASSLGGREIYEQYF	TGTGCCAGCAGCTTAGGTGGTAGGGAGATCTACGAGCAGTACTTC
few	TRBV29-1	11	-	TRBJ1-2	CSVSWGLGYTF	TGCAGCGTTTCTTGGGGGCTGGGCTACACCTTC